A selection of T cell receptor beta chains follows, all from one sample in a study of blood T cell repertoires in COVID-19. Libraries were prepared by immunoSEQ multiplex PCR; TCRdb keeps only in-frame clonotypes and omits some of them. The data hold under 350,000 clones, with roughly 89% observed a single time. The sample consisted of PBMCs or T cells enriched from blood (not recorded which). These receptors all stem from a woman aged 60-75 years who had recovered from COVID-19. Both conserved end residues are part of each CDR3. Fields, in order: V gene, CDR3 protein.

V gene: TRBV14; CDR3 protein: CASRGQDLYSYEQYF
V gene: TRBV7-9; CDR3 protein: CASSNPSGGATDTQYF
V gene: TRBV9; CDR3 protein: CASCPGSLNTEAFF
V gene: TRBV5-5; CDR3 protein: CASSPYSSQLTDTQYF
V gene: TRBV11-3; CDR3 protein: CASSFGPGEQYF
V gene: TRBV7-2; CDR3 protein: CASSFSSGGPYEQYF
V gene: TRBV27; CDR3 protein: CASSWGFSTDTQYF
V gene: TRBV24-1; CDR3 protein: CATSVQGATEAFF
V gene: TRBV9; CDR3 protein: CASGDGPRNTEAFF
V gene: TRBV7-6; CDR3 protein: CASSRRTGGYNEQFF
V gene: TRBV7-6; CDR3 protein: CASSSPFDRGTPDTQYF
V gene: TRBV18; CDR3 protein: CASSPGDRGLGYTF
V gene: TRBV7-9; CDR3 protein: CASSFPQGNDSPLHF
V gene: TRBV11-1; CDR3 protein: CASSQDRVAKKLFF
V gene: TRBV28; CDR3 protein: CASSLNAGNYGYTF
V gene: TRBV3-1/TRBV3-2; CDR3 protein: CASSQGGSGSRSPLHF
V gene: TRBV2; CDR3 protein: CASSWTARTDTQYF